Shown below are 4 T cell receptor beta chains from a single sample sequenced in a study of blood T cell repertoires in COVID-19. Profiled with immunoSEQ multiplex PCR; TCRdb holds only in-frame clones, not every one. The repertoire holds approximately 240,000 clones, 75% to 85% seen once, with around 1.5% in the top ten. Sequenced: peripheral blood. These TCRs come from a woman aged 40 to 49 who had recovered from COVID-19.

This clone was seen a few times. The chain couples TRBV6-6 to TRBJ1-6; 7 bases agree with TRBD1. The V segment lost 5 bases and the J segment 3 bases; nucleotides outside the gene matches: 4. The germline CDR1 and CDR2 sequences are MNHNY and SVGAGI (reference sequence). The CDR3 consists of 15 residues. The DNA of the CDR3 is TGTGCCAGCAGTCAGGGACAGAACTATAATTCACCCCTCCACTTT. Translated: CASSQGQNYNSPLHF.

This clone was seen more than once but under ten times. The chain is built from TRBV13 and TRBJ2-1; TRBD2 might be the D (6 bases). V was shortened by 3 bases and J by 12 bases, with 21 bases between the two germline ends. This CDR3 is 15 amino acids long. Per germline, CDR1 PRHDT and CDR2 FYEKMQ (reference sequence). CDR3 region: CASSFRQTGGNWQFF. CDR3 sequence (DNA): TGTGCCAGCAGCTTTAGGCAGACCGGGGGAAATTGGCAGTTCTTC.

The table lists this clone with a few counts. The chain couples TRBV12-3 or TRBV12-4 to TRBJ2-2; D remains unclear. Trimming pared 1 base from V and 7 bases from J, leaving 4 bases between. The CDR3 covers 12 residues. CDR3 bases: TGTGCCAGCAGTTTAGGTAGCGGGGAGCTGTTTTTT. This gives the protein CASSLGSGELFF.

CDR3 sequence: CASGIRGLQPQHF. The CDR3 region has the DNA TGTGCCAGCGGCATCAGGGGCCTACAGCCCCAGCATTTT. The gene calls are TRBV12-3 or TRBV12-4 and TRBJ1-5, with D perhaps TRBD1 (6 bases). This CDR3 is 13 amino acids long. The V end was cut by 8 bases, the J end by 7 bases, with 15 bases between.